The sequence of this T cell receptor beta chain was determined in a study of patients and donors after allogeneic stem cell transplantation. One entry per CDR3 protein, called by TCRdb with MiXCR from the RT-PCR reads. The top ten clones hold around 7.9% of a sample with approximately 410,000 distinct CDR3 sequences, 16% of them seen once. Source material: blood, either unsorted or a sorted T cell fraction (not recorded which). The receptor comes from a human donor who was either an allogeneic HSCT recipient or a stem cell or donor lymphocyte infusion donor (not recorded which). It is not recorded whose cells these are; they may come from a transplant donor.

The CDR3 DNA reads TGTGCCACCAGTGCCGCCGGACGGGGGGATCAGCCCCAGCATTTT. It encodes CATSAAGRGDQPQHF. The genes are TRBV24-1 and TRBJ1-5; D possibly corresponds to TRBD1 (5 bases). The germline V gene has CDR1 KGHDR and CDR2 SFDVKD. V lost 5 bases and J 5 bases, leaving 15 bases between the germline ends. This CDR3 comprises 15 residues.